This T cell receptor (beta chain) was recorded in a study of blood T cell repertoires in COVID-19. The wider study: From T cells, B-cell-depleted T cells, or PBMCs came the material, which was cDNA or gDNA.

Profiling relied on immunoSEQ multiplex PCR, and the TCRdb table lists in-frame clones only, not all of them. The repertoire has 97,000 or so clones, around nine tenths of them found once; the top ten carry around 2%. The CDR3 extends over 19 amino acids. V shed 6 bases and J shed 10 bases, with 31 bases lying between them. The germline V gene encodes CDR1 MDHEN and CDR2 SYDVKM. The receptor's source is a man in his fifties or sixties with active COVID-19. The chain links TRBV28 to TRBJ1-6; the D gene is possibly TRBD1 (6 bases). Sequenced input: peripheral blood. The CDR3, as DNA: TGTGCCAGCAGAGGTTCCCCCCGCCTAGGGCTCACAGGGACATCACCCCTCCACTTT. Its protein is CASRGSPRLGLTGTSPLHF. The full variable domain, with the rest looked up from reference TRBV28 and TRBJ1-6, is DVKVTQSSRYLVKRTGEKVFLECVQDMDHENMFWYRQDPGLGLRLIYFSYDVKMKEKGDIPEGYSVSREKKERFSLILESASTNQTSMYLCASRGSPRLGLTGTSPLHFGNGTRLTVT.